This T cell receptor (beta chain) was retrieved from a study of CD8 T cells in Susac syndrome. Turning to this clonotype: No antigen is known for it.

Study-wide points: Several Susac-specific public clones appeared in CD8+ TEMRA repertoires, and 15 to 20 in total CD8+ repertoires.

Random hexamers were used to reverse transcribe 0.5 to 1 ug of RNA. In TCRdb, the immunoSEQ multiplex PCR reads were re-called with MiXCR into one record per CDR3 protein. Among some 130,000 distinct CDR3 sequences listed, roughly 94% were seen once. The sample was CD8+ T cells from PBMCs. The receptor was isolated from a human donor with Susac syndrome.

CDR3 nucleotide sequence: TGTGCCAGCGAGGACAGGGACTACGAGCAGTACTTC. It yields the protein CASEDRDYEQYF. The chain recombines TRBV2 with TRBJ2-7; 8 positions match TRBD1. The CDR3 totals 12 residues. Per the germline V gene, CDR1 is SNHLY and CDR2 is FYNNEI. After removal of 8 bases from V and 3 bases from J, the junction contained 3 bases not matched to a gene.